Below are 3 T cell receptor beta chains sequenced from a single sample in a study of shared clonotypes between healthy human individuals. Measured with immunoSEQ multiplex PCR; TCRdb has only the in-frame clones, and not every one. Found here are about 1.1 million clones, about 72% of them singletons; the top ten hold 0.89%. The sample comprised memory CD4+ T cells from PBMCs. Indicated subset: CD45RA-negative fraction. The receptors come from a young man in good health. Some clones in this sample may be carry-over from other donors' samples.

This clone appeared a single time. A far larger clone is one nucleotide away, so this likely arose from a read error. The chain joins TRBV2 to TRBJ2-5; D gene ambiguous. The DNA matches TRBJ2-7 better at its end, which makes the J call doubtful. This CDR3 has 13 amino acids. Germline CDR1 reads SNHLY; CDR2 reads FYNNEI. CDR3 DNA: TGTGCCACGTTCGAGACGCCAGAGTACGAGCAGTACTTC. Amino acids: CATFETPEYEQYF.

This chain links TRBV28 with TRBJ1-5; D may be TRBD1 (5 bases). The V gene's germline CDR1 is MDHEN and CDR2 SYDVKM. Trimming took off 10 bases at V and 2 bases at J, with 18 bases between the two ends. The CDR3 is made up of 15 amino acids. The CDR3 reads CATRGSRVRNQPQHF. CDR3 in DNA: TGTGCCACCCGGGGGTCTCGGGTCCGCAATCAGCCCCAGCATTTT.

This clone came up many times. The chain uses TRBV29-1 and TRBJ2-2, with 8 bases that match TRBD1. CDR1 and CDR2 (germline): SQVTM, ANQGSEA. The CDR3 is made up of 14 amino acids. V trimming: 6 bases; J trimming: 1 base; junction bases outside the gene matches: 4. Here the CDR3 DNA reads TGCAGCGTGGGACAGGAACTGAACACCGGGGAGCTGTTTTTT. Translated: CSVGQELNTGELFF.